This T cell receptor (beta chain) came from a study of shared clonotypes between healthy human individuals. Findings of the study overall: Several donors showed sharing of approximately 5% of naive CD4 clonotypes.

As concerns this clone: Its antigen is currently unknown.

Positively selected for CCR7, the CD45RO-negative cells used as naive CD8 cells excluded terminally differentiated effector memory CD45RA+ cells. Sorted-subset replicate PCR reactions contained 150 to 200 ng DNA, corresponding to approximately 30,000 T cell genomes. Generated by immunoSEQ multiplex PCR, the TCRdb table keeps only in-frame clones and is missing some. The sample consists of about 1,800,000 clones, just under 95% of them appearing once. This clonotype was sampled from a man aged 18 to 30 in good health. The sequencing input was naive CD8+ T cells sorted from blood.

The CDR3 loop reads CASSGARDRGTEAFF. The CDR3 coding sequence is TGTGCCAGCAGTGGGGCGAGGGACAGGGGGACTGAAGCTTTCTTT. The chain is built from TRBV2 and TRBJ1-1; 11 bases agree with TRBD1. CDR1 SNHLY and CDR2 FYNNEI come from the germline V gene. V shed 4 bases, J shed 5 bases, and the junction held 6 bases outside the gene matches. The CDR3 extends over 15 amino acids.